These 28 T cell receptor beta chains originate from one sample sequenced in a study of blood T cell repertoires in COVID-19. Assay used: immunoSEQ multiplex PCR; TCRdb lists only in-frame clones, some missing. The data hold 100,000 to 150,000 clones, with 88% observed a single time. The specimen sequenced was peripheral blood. Source of these receptors: a man between 50 and 59 years old with acute or convalescent COVID-19.

The genes are TRBV7-2 and TRBJ2-1, with 7 bases fitting TRBD2. CDR1 SGHTA and CDR2 FQGNSA come from the germline V gene. V lost 7 bases, J lost 7 bases, and 7 bases stayed unmatched. The CDR3 has 13 amino acids. The CDR3 is CASTSGRLNEQFF. The CDR3 bases are TGTGCCAGCACTAGCGGCAGGCTGAATGAGCAGTTCTTC.

This clone has a handful of counts. The V call is TRBV2, the J call TRBJ2-3, with D perhaps TRBD1 (6 bases). The length of the CDR3 is 14 residues. Trimming removed 7 bases from V and 3 bases from J, with 14 bases in between. Germline V gene sequence: CDR1 SNHLY, CDR2 FYNNEI. The CDR3 loop reads CASTLEGETDTQYF. CDR3 nucleotide sequence: TGTGCCAGCACCCTAGAGGGGGAAACAGATACGCAGTATTTT. Drawing the rest from reference TRBV2 and TRBJ2-3, the complete variable domain is EPEVTQTPSHQVTQMGQEVILRCVPISNHLYFYWYRQILGQKVEFLVSFYNNEISEKSEIFDDQFSVERPDGSNFTLKIRSTKLEDSAMYFCASTLEGETDTQYFGPGTRLTVL.

V is TRBV5-8 and J is TRBJ1-1; the D gene is possibly TRBD1 (5 bases). The CDR3 extends over 13 amino acids. Germline CDR1 and CDR2: SGHTS and YDEGEE. V dropped 6 bases and J dropped 3 bases, with 12 bases sitting between them. The CDR3 here is CASNPWGDTEAFF. The CDR3 DNA reads as TGTGCCAGCAACCCCTGGGGGGACACTGAAGCTTTCTTT. Together with reference TRBV5-8 and TRBJ1-1, the CDR3 gives the full variable domain: EAGVTQSPTHLIKTRGQQATLRCSPISGHTSVYWYQQALGLGLQFLLWYDEGEERNRGNFPPRFSGRQFPNYSSELNVNALELEDSALYLCASNPWGDTEAFFGQGTRLTVV.

V gene TRBV19 combines with J gene TRBJ1-1, with 9 bases identical to TRBD1. The V and J ends lost 8 bases and 6 bases, in that order; junction bases with no gene match: 13. The CDR3 sequence is 15 residues long. The germline V gene has CDR1 LNHDA and CDR2 SQIVND (reference sequence). The CDR3 region has the DNA TGTGCCAGTCTATTCCCCGGGACAGGGAGCTCTGAAGCTTTCTTT. Protein product: CASLFPGTGSSEAFF.

The chain joins TRBV10-2 to TRBJ1-1; TRBD1 aligns across 11 bases. CDR3 length equals 17 residues. Germline trimming cut 2 bases from V and 2 bases from J; bases unmatched to any gene: 7. Per the germline V gene, CDR1 is WSHSY and CDR2 is SAAADI. The CDR3 spells CASSEPAGTGGNTEAFF. The CDR3, as DNA: TGCGCCAGCAGTGAGCCGGCCGGGACAGGGGGAAACACTGAAGCTTTCTTT.

This chain joins TRBV10-1 and TRBJ2-7, with TRBD1 matching over 11 bases. The germline V gene has CDR1 WNHNN and CDR2 SYGVQD (reference sequence). Germline trimming cut 3 bases from V and 0 bases from J; bases unmatched to any gene: 4. The CDR3 contains 16 residues. The CDR3 sequence: CASSDPGTGGSYEQYF. DNA for the CDR3: TGCGCCAGCAGTGACCCGGGGACAGGGGGCTCCTACGAGCAGTACTTC.

The rearrangement joins TRBV9 to TRBJ1-2; D is uncertain. The V end lost 3 bases, the J end lost 4 bases, and 19 bases lay between the germline ends. In germline, CDR1 is SGDLS, CDR2 YYNGEE. The CDR3 has 16 residues. The CDR3 DNA reads TGTGCCAGCAGCGCCTTACCAGGAATAGGGAGCTATGGCTACACCTTC. The encoded protein is CASSALPGIGSYGYTF. Supplemented by reference TRBV9 and TRBJ1-2, the full variable domain reads DSGVTQTPKHLITATGQRVTLRCSPRSGDLSVYWYQQSLDQGLQFLIQYYNGEERAKGNILERFSAQQFPDLHSELNLSSLELGDSALYFCASSALPGIGSYGYTFGSGTRLTVV.

This clone came up a few times. The rearrangement joins TRBV7-9 to TRBJ1-2; 10 bases agree with TRBD1. The trim removed 4 bases at V and 4 bases at J, leaving 15 bases unmatched. Germline V lookup: CDR1 SEHNR, CDR2 FQNEAQ (reference sequence). CDR3 length equals 18 residues. The CDR3 protein is CASSSARDRGGLSYGYTF. The DNA of the CDR3 is TGTGCCAGCAGCTCAGCACGGGACAGGGGAGGTCTGAGCTATGGCTACACCTTC.

The chain combines TRBV19 with TRBJ1-5; the D is unclear. V lost 7 bases to trimming and J lost 5 bases, with 9 bases between them. Germline CDR1 LNHDA, CDR2 SQIVND (reference sequence). This CDR3 has 12 residues. The CDR3, as DNA: TGTGCCAGTAACAACCGCTATCAGCCCCAGCATTTT. It yields the protein CASNNRYQPQHF.

At least ten counts were recorded for this clone. This chain uses TRBV11-3 with TRBJ2-7; 7 bases are shared with TRBD2. Losses at the gene ends were 0 bases for V and 6 bases for J; bases not matched to a gene: 2. CDR1 SGHNT and CDR2 YENEEA come from the germline V gene. The CDR3 spans 13 residues. The CDR3 DNA is TGTGCCAGCAGCTTAGATCGGGAGGCCGAGCAGTACTTC. Its translation is CASSLDREAEQYF.

This chain joins TRBV28 and TRBJ1-1; no clear D. Trimming cost V 2 bases and J 0 bases, with 10 bases left between them. This CDR3 region has 15 residues. Germline V gene sequence: CDR1 MDHEN, CDR2 SYDVKM. The CDR3 here is CASSLMFGMNTEAFF. The CDR3 bases are TGTGCCAGCAGTTTAATGTTCGGTATGAACACTGAAGCTTTCTTT.

The gene calls are TRBV2 and TRBJ2-7; D ambiguous. V dropped 7 bases and J dropped 6 bases, with 13 bases sitting between them. Germline V CDR1 and CDR2: SNHLY, FYNNEI. There are 12 residues in the CDR3. The CDR3 loop is CASIQGATEQYF. CDR3 sequence (DNA): TGTGCCAGCATACAAGGAGCTACCGAGCAGTACTTC.

This CDR3 reads CASSAGGQGTDTQYF. CDR3 coding DNA: TGTGCCAGCAGTGCCGGAGGGCAGGGAACAGATACGCAGTATTTT. The V gene is TRBV2, the J gene TRBJ2-3; D possibly corresponds to TRBD2 (6 bases). The CDR3 totals 15 residues. Germline assignment: CDR1 SNHLY and CDR2 FYNNEI. V was shortened by 4 bases and J by 3 bases, with 14 bases between the two germline ends. Filled out from reference TRBV2 and TRBJ2-3, the complete variable domain reads EPEVTQTPSHQVTQMGQEVILRCVPISNHLYFYWYRQILGQKVEFLVSFYNNEISEKSEIFDDQFSVERPDGSNFTLKIRSTKLEDSAMYFCASSAGGQGTDTQYFGPGTRLTVL.

This sequence joins TRBV9 and TRBJ2-5, with 7 bases identical to TRBD1. The germline V gene has CDR1 SGDLS and CDR2 YYNGEE. The CDR3 length is 15 residues. With V trimmed by 4 bases and J by 2 bases, 8 bases remained unmatched. CDR3 protein: CASSPRGQAQETQYF. CDR3 DNA: TGTGCCAGCAGCCCCCGAGGACAGGCGCAAGAGACCCAGTACTTC.

The V call is TRBV25-1, the J call TRBJ2-5, with TRBD2 identical over 9 bases. V was clipped by 1 base and J by 4 bases; unmatched bases: 4. The CDR3 loop spans 15 amino acids. Per germline, CDR1 MGHDK and CDR2 SYGVNS. The CDR3: CASSEWLAGVETQYF. DNA of the CDR3: TGTGCCAGCAGTGAATGGTTAGCGGGAGTAGAGACCCAGTACTTC.

The CDR3 DNA sequence: TGTGCCAGCAGCTCAGGGGCTGGGGCCAACGTCCTGACTTTC. Translating gives CASSSGAGANVLTF. This rearrangement joins TRBV7-9 to TRBJ2-6; perhaps TRBD1 as D (6 bases). Per the germline V gene, CDR1 is SEHNR and CDR2 is FQNEAQ (reference sequence). This CDR3 is 14 amino acids long. Trimming pared 4 bases from V and 2 bases from J, leaving 6 bases between.

The chain has TRBV15 and TRBJ1-6; 7 positions match TRBD1. CDR3 size: 15 residues. The germline V gene has CDR1 LNHNV and CDR2 YYDKDF (reference sequence). The J segment lost 10 bases and the V segment lost 0 bases, leaving 6 bases of the junction unmatched. The CDR3 coding sequence is TGTGCCACCAGCAGAGATGTACAGGGGAACTCACCCCTCCACTTT. It specifies CATSRDVQGNSPLHF. Combining the CDR3 with reference TRBV15 and TRBJ1-6 gives the whole variable domain DAMVIQNPRYQVTQFGKPVTLSCSQTLNHNVMYWYQQKSSQAPKLLFHYYDKDFNNEADTPDNFQSRRPNTSFCFLDIRSPGLGDTAMYLCATSRDVQGNSPLHFGNGTRLTVT.

The V gene is TRBV12-3 or TRBV12-4, the J gene TRBJ1-2; 7 nucleotides agree with TRBD1. The V gene end was trimmed by 0 bases and the J gene end by 7 bases; junction bases not matched to a gene: 2. CDR3 size: 13 residues. The CDR3 region has the DNA TGTGCCAGCAGTTTAGCGGACAGGCCTGGCTACACCTTC. Translated: CASSLADRPGYTF.

This clone was seen only a few times. The genes are TRBV4-1 and TRBJ1-1, with D uncertain. Between the trimmed V and J ends, which lost 4 bases and 1 base, there was a span of 13 bases. The CDR3 contains 15 residues. From germline, CDR1 is MGHRA and CDR2 YSYEKL. The CDR3 DNA is TGCGCCAGCAGCCCCTGGAGGAACGCGAACACTGAAGCTTTCTTT. Translating gives CASSPWRNANTEAFF.

The V gene is TRBV5-1, the J gene TRBJ2-2, with a possible D match to TRBD1 (5 bases). Trimming took off 1 base at V and 1 base at J, with 11 bases between the two ends. Germline assignment: CDR1 SGHRS and CDR2 YFSETQ. The CDR3 has 16 residues. The CDR3, as DNA: TGCGCCAGCAGCTTGTCCCCAGGGAAGAACACCGGGGAGCTGTTTTTT. It is translated as CASSLSPGKNTGELFF.

J is TRBJ1-2 and V is TRBV28; D remains unclear. Germline values: CDR1 MDHEN, CDR2 SYDVKM. Deletions cut 7 bases from V and 5 bases from J, with 17 bases between. The CDR3 totals 14 residues. CDR3 amino acids: CASMAVSERYGYTF. In nucleotides, the CDR3 is TGTGCCAGCATGGCCGTGTCAGAACGTTATGGCTACACCTTC.

V gene TRBV28 combines with J gene TRBJ1-5, with no clear D. The V gene's germline CDR1 is MDHEN and CDR2 SYDVKM. V was shortened by 6 bases and J by 5 bases, with 17 bases between the two germline ends. The CDR3 runs 15 residues. The DNA of the CDR3 is TGTGCCAGCAGCCCAGGAGGGAGCGTGTATCAGCCCCAGCATTTT. Translation gives CASSPGGSVYQPQHF.

The V call is TRBV5-1, the J call TRBJ1-6, with TRBD1 matching 9 bases. Germline V gene data show CDR1 as SGHRS and CDR2 as YFSETQ. CDR3 length: 14 amino acids. V lost 4 bases and J lost 8; bases outside the gene matches: 4. The CDR3 DNA reads TGCGCCAGCAGCAGCGGACAGGGGTATTCACCCCTCCACTTT. This codes for CASSSGQGYSPLHF.

V is TRBV6-5 and J is TRBJ2-2; D gene unclear. V dropped 2 bases and J dropped 6 bases, with 13 bases sitting between them. Germline V gene lookup returns CDR1 MNHEY and CDR2 SVGAGI. The CDR3 is made up of 15 amino acids. The CDR3 DNA follows: TGTGCCAGCAGTTACGTCAGTCAGGTCTCCGGGGAGCTGTTTTTT. Its translation is CASSYVSQVSGELFF.

The chain links TRBV5-1 to TRBJ2-1; a possible D gene is TRBD1 (5 bases). The length of the CDR3 is 16 residues. CDR1 is SGHRS, CDR2 YFSETQ, per germline. V was cut by 4 bases and J by 3 bases, with 17 bases left in between. The CDR3 sequence is CASSQFWRTSYNEQFF. CDR3 coding DNA: TGCGCCAGCAGCCAATTTTGGCGGACAAGCTACAATGAGCAGTTCTTC.

The chain has TRBV7-9 and TRBJ1-5; D uncertain. Trimming took off 5 bases at V and 9 bases at J, with 8 bases between the two ends. Germline V CDR1 and CDR2: SEHNR, FQNEAQ (reference sequence). The CDR3 has 11 residues. CDR3 coding DNA: TGTGCCAGCAGCCGAGAGGGGCCCCAGCATTTT. As protein: CASSREGPQHF.

V usage is TRBV7-2 and J usage is TRBJ2-7, with D possibly matching TRBD1 (5 bases). V was cut by 1 base and J by 4 bases, with 8 bases left in between. From germline, CDR1 is SGHTA and CDR2 FQGNSA. The CDR3 length is 13 residues. This CDR3 is CASSLVGQYEQYF. CDR3 DNA sequence: TGTGCCAGCAGCTTAGTTGGACAATACGAGCAGTACTTC.

The J gene is TRBJ1-2, the V gene TRBV4-1; no clear D. Germline CDR1 and CDR2: MGHRA and YSYEKL. Between the trimmed V and J ends, which lost 4 bases and 2 bases, there was a span of 14 bases. The CDR3 runs to 15 residues. This chain's CDR3 is CASSRGITGNYGYTF. The CDR3 nucleotides are TGCGCCAGCAGCCGAGGGATAACCGGCAACTATGGCTACACCTTC.